This T cell receptor (beta chain) emerged from a study of blood T cell repertoires in COVID-19. Participant age was about 18 to 89 years, and participants resided in 24 US areas. This CDR3 has 16 residues. V gave up 0 bases and J gave up 4 bases; unmatched junction bases: 3. The germline gives CDR1 MNHEY, CDR2 SVGAGI. As originally analysed: Counts of nucleated cells, estimated from reference gene primer amplification, were obtained. Produced via immunoSEQ multiplex PCR; TCRdb's table is partial and in-frame only. The V and J calls and the clone size are those of that table, but D and trimming were determined from the DNA. The repertoire has 170,000 or so clones, roughly 90% of them found once; the top ten carry less than 8.5%.

The chain joins TRBV6-5 to TRBJ1-5, with 10 bases matching TRBD1. The TCR sequence derives from a woman aged 50 to 65 who had recovered from COVID-19. The sequenced material came from PBMCs or T cells enriched from blood (not recorded which). The CDR3 bases are TGTGCCAGCAGTTACTCGCGGGACAGGGGAAATCAGCCCCAGCATTTT. Protein sequence: CASSYSRDRGNQPQHF.